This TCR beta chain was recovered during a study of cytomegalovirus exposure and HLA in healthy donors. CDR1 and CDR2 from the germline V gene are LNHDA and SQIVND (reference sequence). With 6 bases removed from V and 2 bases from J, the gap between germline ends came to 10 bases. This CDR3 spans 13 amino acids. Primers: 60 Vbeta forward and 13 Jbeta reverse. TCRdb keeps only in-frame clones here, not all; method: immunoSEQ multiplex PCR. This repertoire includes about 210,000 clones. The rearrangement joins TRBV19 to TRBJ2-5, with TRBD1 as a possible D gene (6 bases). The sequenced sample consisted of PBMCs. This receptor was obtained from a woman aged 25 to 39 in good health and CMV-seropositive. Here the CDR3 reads CASSKQGQETQYF. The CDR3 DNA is TGTGCCAGTAGCAAACAGGGACAAGAGACCCAGTACTTC.